A selection of T cell receptor beta chains follows, all from one sample in a study of CD8 T cells in Susac syndrome. TCRdb called the immunoSEQ multiplex PCR reads again in MiXCR, with one record for every CDR3 protein. Among some 170,000 distinct CDR3 sequences listed, about 94% were seen once. Input material: CD4+ T cells from PBMCs. Receptors originate from a human donor in good health. The CDR3 runs from the conserved cysteine through the conserved F or W. A D gene is named only where the DNA matches it firmly. Size tells how often a clone was seen (once, few, many) or the class of an expanded clone, and some rows leave it out.

J gene	clone size	V gene	D gene	CDR3 DNA	CDR3 protein
TRBJ1-1	-	TRBV6-5	-	TGTGCCAGCAGTTGGGAATCACGCACTGAAGCTTTCTTT	CASSWESRTEAFF
TRBJ1-2	-	TRBV2	TRBD1	TGTGCCAGCAGCGACCTGGGACAGGCTAACTATGGCTACACCTTC	CASSDLGQANYGYTF
TRBJ1-2	-	TRBV6-6	-	TGTGCCAGCAGTCCTCAGACATACGAGTTCTACACCTTC	CASSPQTYEFYTF
TRBJ1-2	-	TRBV6-6	-	TGTGCCAGCAGCACCGAGGCAGTGCACACCTTC	CASSTEAVHTF
TRBJ1-1	-	TRBV3-1	-	TGTGCCAGCAGCCAAGGGGATACTTTCTTT	CASSQGDTFF
TRBJ2-6	-	TRBV20-1	-	TGCAGTGCTGGATCCGGGTCAAGCTCTGGGGCCAACGTCCTGACTTTC	CSAGSGSSSGANVLTF
TRBJ1-2	-	TRBV29-1	-	TGCAGCGTGACGGGGCTACCTAACTATGGCTACACCTTC	CSVTGLPNYGYTF
TRBJ2-1	-	TRBV4-1	TRBD2	TGCGCCAGCAGCCAAGATCGGCTAGCGGGGGGCCGGTCCTACAATGAGCAGTTCTTC	CASSQDRLAGGRSYNEQFF
TRBJ2-7	-	TRBV10-3	TRBD2	TGTGCCGCCAGACCGGGACTAGTCTCCTACGAGCAGTACTTC	CAARPGLVSYEQYF
TRBJ2-3	-	TRBV19	TRBD2	TGTGCCAGTAGTCCGGGACTAGCGGGGGGGTTTAGCACAGATACGCAGTATTTT	CASSPGLAGGFSTDTQYF
TRBJ2-4	-	TRBV18	-	TGTGCCAGCTCACTCTTTGACGGAGCCAAAAACATTCAGTACTTC	CASSLFDGAKNIQYF
TRBJ1-2	-	TRBV4-2	-	TGTGCCAGCAGCCAGGACAGTTTAAGAAACTATGGCTACACCTTC	CASSQDSLRNYGYTF
TRBJ2-7	-	TRBV25-1	-	TGTGCCAGCAGTGAAAGAAGCAGGGTCAGCTCCTACGAGCAGTACTTC	CASSERSRVSSYEQYF
TRBJ1-4	-	TRBV11-2	-	TGTGCCAGCAGCTTAGGTCCGAATAATGAAAAACTGTTTTTT	CASSLGPNNEKLFF
TRBJ2-1	-	TRBV6-2/TRBV6-3	-	TGTGCCAGCAGTTTCACAACTTACAATGAGCAGTTCTTC	CASSFTTYNEQFF
TRBJ2-4	-	TRBV3-1	-	TGTGCCAGCAGCCAAGATCAGGGGAGAAACATTCAGTACTTC	CASSQDQGRNIQYF
TRBJ1-1	-	TRBV7-9	-	TGTGCCAGCAGCGTAATCGACGGGAACACTGAAGCTTTCTTT	CASSVIDGNTEAFF
TRBJ1-5	-	TRBV7-3	-	TGTGCCAGCAGCCCGCGGGGTAGCAATCAGCCCCAGCATTTT	CASSPRGSNQPQHF
TRBJ2-7	-	TRBV29-1	TRBD1	TGCAGCTCCACTGGGGCGACAGGGGACGAGCAGTACTTC	CSSTGATGDEQYF
TRBJ1-2	-	TRBV29-1	-	TGCAGCGTTGGTAGGGTCGGAATAGGTGGCTACACCTTC	CSVGRVGIGGYTF
TRBJ1-2	once	TRBV5-1	TRBD1	TGCGCCAGCAGCCCAACGGGACAGACCTATGGCTACACCTTC	CASSPTGQTYGYTF
TRBJ2-6	-	TRBV27	-	TGTGCCAGCAGTTTATATGGGGTGACCAACGTCCTGACTTTC	CASSLYGVTNVLTF
TRBJ2-7	-	TRBV7-8	-	TGTGCCAGCAGCCCCGGATTCGACGAGCAGTACTTC	CASSPGFDEQYF
TRBJ2-2	-	TRBV15	-	TGTGCCCAACAAGGCGGGGAGCTGTTTTTT	CAQQGGELFF
TRBJ1-1	-	TRBV9	-	TGTGCCAGCAGCGTATCGGACAGACCGCAAGAAGCTTTCTTT	CASSVSDRPQEAFF
TRBJ1-2	-	TRBV29-1	-	TGCAGCGTTGAGAGGGGCCTCTATGGCTACACCTTC	CSVERGLYGYTF
TRBJ2-7	-	TRBV18	TRBD1	TGTGCCAGCTCACCAAGACAGGGAACCTACGAGCAGTACTTC	CASSPRQGTYEQYF
TRBJ2-2	-	TRBV5-6	TRBD1	TGTGCCAGCGCCTTTCTGGGGCAGGGGGCCGGCGGGGAGCTGTTTTTT	CASAFLGQGAGGELFF
TRBJ2-3	-	TRBV7-2	-	TGTGCCAGCAGCTTAGCGTACGGAGATACGCAGTATTTT	CASSLAYGDTQYF
TRBJ2-3	-	TRBV4-1	TRBD1	TGCGCCAGCAGCCAAGTGGACAGGCCAGATACGCAGTATTTT	CASSQVDRPDTQYF
TRBJ2-1	-	TRBV7-3	-	TGTGCCAGCAGCCCAAGGGCCTCCTCGTTAGGTGAGCAGTTCTTC	CASSPRASSLGEQFF
TRBJ1-6	-	TRBV3-1	-	TGTGCCAGCAGCCAAGATACGGGATCAGCCCTCCACTTT	CASSQDTGSALHF
TRBJ2-7	once	TRBV2	TRBD1	TGTGCCAGCAGCGATACCGGGACAGGATCCTACGAGCAGTACTTC	CASSDTGTGSYEQYF
TRBJ2-7	once	TRBV7-2	-	TGTGCCAGCAGTTTTGCCGGTCCGGGGGCCGAGCAGTACTTC	CASSFAGPGAEQYF
TRBJ1-2	few	TRBV7-3	TRBD1	TGTGCCAGCAGCTCATACAGGGGGCAGGAAGGCTACACCTTC	CASSSYRGQEGYTF
TRBJ2-1	-	TRBV2	-	TGTGCCAGCAGAATGGACTCCAGGCAGCAGTTCTTC	CASRMDSRQQFF
TRBJ1-5	-	TRBV2	-	TGTGCCAGCAGTGATTTCCACTATAGCAATCAGCCCCAGCATTTT	CASSDFHYSNQPQHF
TRBJ1-2	-	TRBV10-3	TRBD1	TGTGCCATCACCCAACAGGGGGCCGGAGGCTACACCTTC	CAITQQGAGGYTF
TRBJ2-2	-	TRBV4-2	-	TGTGCCAGCAGCCAAGGAGGGGTCATCGGGGAGCTGTTTTTT	CASSQGGVIGELFF
TRBJ2-3	-	TRBV2	-	TGTGCCAGCAGAGTGCGGGGCCCAGATACGCAGTATTTT	CASRVRGPDTQYF
TRBJ2-4	-	TRBV19	-	TGTGCCACCTCCGATCGGGCAGGGGCTGGCATTCAGTACTTC	CATSDRAGAGIQYF
TRBJ1-3	-	TRBV6-5	-	TGTGCCAGCAGTTACTCGACAGCAATCTCTGGAAACACCATATATTTT	CASSYSTAISGNTIYF
TRBJ1-3	-	TRBV25-1	-	TGTGCCAGCGGCCATGGCACAGCCGGAGGAAACACCATATATTTT	CASGHGTAGGNTIYF
TRBJ1-2	-	TRBV6-5	-	TGTGCCAGCAGTTACGAGGGGAACTATGGCTACACCTTC	CASSYEGNYGYTF
TRBJ1-5	-	TRBV6-5	-	TGTGCCAGCAGAGATGGGGGGGATCAGCCCCAGCATTTT	CASRDGGDQPQHF
TRBJ2-7	once	TRBV12-3/TRBV12-4	-	TGTGCCAGCACCCAAACCTTTTACGAGCAGTACTTC	CASTQTFYEQYF
TRBJ1-5	-	TRBV20-1	-	TGCAGTGCTAGGGCCCCCGGAGGTAGCAATCAGCCCCAGCATTTT	CSARAPGGSNQPQHF
TRBJ1-5	-	TRBV12-3/TRBV12-4	-	TGTGCCAGCCATCAGCCCCAGCATTTT	CASHQPQHF